A selection of T cell receptor beta chains follows, all from one sample in a study of T cell changes during pregnancy in multiple sclerosis. The assay was immunoSEQ multiplex PCR, and TCRdb's table has in-frame clones only and misses some. The sample holds tens of thousands of clones, 85% to 95% seen once. The sequenced sample was peripheral blood, obtained in the third trimester of pregnancy. These TCRs come from a female donor in good health, enrolled as a control in a pregnancy study. Each CDR3 is given with its conserved first and last residue. D genes are given only for firm matches. Clone size is shown for a subset of rows, as once, few, many or a class of expanded clone.

>-|-|TRBV7-2|TRBJ1-2
CASSLGLRAGYTF
TGTGCCAGCAGCTTAGGGTTGAGGGCTGGCTACACCTTC
>-|-|TRBV5-1|TRBJ1-2
CASSLVFGAVQGSAQGYTF
TGCGCCAGCAGCTTGGTCTTTGGGGCGGTGCAGGGCTCCGCGCAGGGCTACACCTTC
>-|-|TRBV5-4|TRBJ1-3
CASSLGGENTIYF
TGTGCCAGCAGCTTGGGGGGCGAAAACACCATATATTTT
>-|-|TRBV11-2|TRBJ1-6
CASSLVVVRPSSYNSPLHF
TGTGCCAGCAGCTTAGTTGTTGTCAGGCCAAGCTCCTATAATTCACCCCTCCACTTT
>-|TRBD2|TRBV7-9|TRBJ2-7
CASSPLGLETYEQYF
TGTGCCAGCAGCCCACTGGGACTAGAGACGTACGAGCAGTACTTC
>-|-|TRBV23-1|TRBJ2-7
CASSQSPDEQYF
TGCGCCAGCAGTCAATCTCCCGACGAGCAGTACTTC
>-|TRBD2|TRBV2|TRBJ2-7
CASREGPAGGLSYEQYF
TGTGCCAGCAGAGAAGGGCCAGCGGGGGGACTTTCCTACGAGCAGTACTTC
>-|TRBD1|TRBV18|TRBJ1-5
CASSPPGQGASQPQHF
TGTGCCAGCTCACCTCCGGGACAGGGGGCCTCTCAGCCCCAGCATTTT
>-|TRBD1|TRBV6-5|TRBJ1-1
CASSLLGTGNTEAFF
TGTGCCAGCAGTTTGCTAGGGACAGGGAACACTGAAGCTTTCTTT
>-|TRBD1|TRBV28|TRBJ2-7
CASRQTGIGQYF
TGTGCCAGCCGACAGACAGGGATAGGGCAGTACTTC
>-|TRBD1|TRBV19|TRBJ2-2
CASSTGTGDPGELFF
TGTGCCAGTAGCACCGGGACAGGGGATCCCGGGGAGCTGTTTTTT
>-|-|TRBV11-3|TRBJ2-3
CASSVGASTDTQYF
TGTGCCAGCAGCGTGGGGGCTAGCACAGATACGCAGTATTTT
>-|-|TRBV11-2|TRBJ1-2
CASSSTGGYTF
TGTGCCAGCAGCTCCACGGGAGGCTACACCTTC
>-|TRBD2|TRBV5-6|TRBJ2-3
CASSRGLSTDTQYF
TGTGCCAGCAGCAGGGGACTATCCACAGATACGCAGTATTTT
>-|TRBD2|TRBV5-1|TRBJ2-1
CASSRLAGANEQFF
TGCGCCAGCAGCAGACTAGCGGGGGCAAATGAGCAGTTCTTC
>-|-|TRBV5-1|TRBJ1-6
CASSEGSYNSPLHF
TGCGCCAGCAGTGAGGGCAGTTATAATTCACCCCTCCACTTT
>-|-|TRBV27|TRBJ2-7
CASKRGGTFYEQYF
TGTGCCAGCAAGAGGGGGGGGACCTTCTACGAGCAGTACTTC
>-|TRBD1|TRBV11-2|TRBJ1-6
CASSPQTGGSSPLHF
TGTGCCAGCAGCCCCCAGACAGGGGGCAGTTCACCCCTCCACTTT
>-|TRBD1|TRBV5-1|TRBJ1-3
CASSGGTGEGNTIYF
TGCGCCAGCAGCGGCGGGACAGGGGAAGGAAACACCATATATTTT
>once|TRBD2|TRBV27|TRBJ2-7
CASMTSGRAFRRQYF
TGTGCCAGCATGACTAGCGGGAGGGCCTTCCGACGGCAGTACTTC
>-|-|TRBV14|TRBJ2-7
CASSQGARGYEQYF
TGTGCCAGCAGCCAAGGGGCCCGGGGGTACGAGCAGTACTTC
>-|TRBD1|TRBV5-1|TRBJ2-2
CASSLGHRGAPGELFF
TGCGCCAGCAGCTTGGGTCACAGGGGTGCCCCCGGGGAGCTGTTTTTT
>-|-|TRBV21-1|TRBJ1-5
CASSPRESQGNNQPQHF
TGTGCCAGCAGCCCTCGAGAGTCACAGGGTAATAATCAGCCCCAGCATTTT
>-|TRBD1|TRBV5-4|TRBJ1-3
CASSLDRGPNTIYF
TGTGCCAGCAGCCTAGACAGGGGCCCAAACACCATATATTTT
>-|TRBD1|TRBV6-4|TRBJ1-2
CASSDWGTGIYTF
TGTGCCAGCAGTGATTGGGGGACAGGAATCTACACCTTC
>-|-|TRBV19|TRBJ1-2
CASSIAAGNYGYTF
TGTGCCAGTAGTATAGCTGCAGGGAACTATGGCTACACCTTC
>few|TRBD1|TRBV20-1|TRBJ1-1
CSARRTGGTFF
TGCAGTGCTAGACGTACAGGGGGTACTTTCTTT
>-|-|TRBV28|TRBJ2-5
CASSLRVSQETQYF
TGTGCCAGCAGCCTCCGGGTTTCACAAGAGACCCAGTACTTC
>-|-|TRBV7-6|TRBJ2-3
CASSSHIPPELSTDTQYF
TGTGCCAGCAGCTCCCACATCCCCCCGGAGCTGAGCACAGATACGCAGTATTTT
>-|-|TRBV5-1|TRBJ1-1
CASSDRLNTEAFF
TGCGCCAGCAGCGACAGGCTAAACACTGAAGCTTTCTTT
>once|-|TRBV9|TRBJ2-3
CASSVGGLLSSTDTQYF
TGTGCCAGCAGCGTAGGAGGACTACTTTCTAGCACAGATACGCAGTATTTT
>once|-|TRBV5-6|TRBJ2-1
CASSLAVGQPHNEQFF
TGTGCCAGCAGCTTGGCCGTCGGACAGCCACACAATGAGCAGTTCTTC
>-|-|TRBV28|TRBJ1-1
CASRLPRGGGRDTEAFF
TGTGCCAGCAGACTCCCTCGGGGGGGCGGCCGGGACACTGAAGCTTTCTTT
>once|-|TRBV6-6|TRBJ2-7
CASSYGGSYEQYF
TGTGCCAGCAGTTATGGGGGGTCCTACGAGCAGTACTTC
>-|-|TRBV7-2|TRBJ2-5
CASSYGHLEETQYF
TGTGCCAGCAGCTATGGACATTTGGAAGAGACCCAGTACTTC
>-|-|TRBV7-2|TRBJ1-3
CASSLEASSGNTIYF
TGTGCCAGCAGCTTGGAGGCCAGCTCTGGAAACACCATATATTTT
>-|-|TRBV4-2|TRBJ1-2
CASSQVSGDYGYTF
TGTGCCAGCAGCCAAGTCTCGGGGGACTATGGCTACACCTTC
>once|TRBD1|TRBV28|TRBJ2-7
CASRLGGHYEQYF
TGTGCCAGCAGATTAGGGGGCCACTACGAGCAGTACTTC
>-|-|TRBV2|TRBJ2-1
CASSDFPAEDEQFF
TGTGCCAGCAGTGATTTTCCGGCCGAGGATGAGCAGTTCTTC
>-|-|TRBV20-1|TRBJ2-5
CSARVRETQYF
TGCAGTGCTAGAGTCAGGGAGACCCAGTACTTC
>-|TRBD2|TRBV9|TRBJ2-7
CASSVSGTTLYEQYF
TGTGCCAGCAGCGTTAGCGGGACTACTCTTTACGAGCAGTACTTC
>-|-|TRBV4-1|TRBJ2-3
CASSQVRPTITDTQYF
TGCGCCAGCAGCCAAGTCCGCCCTACCATCACAGATACGCAGTATTTT
>-|TRBD1|TRBV5-4|TRBJ2-5
CASSLRGLEETQYF
TGTGCCAGCAGCTTAAGGGGGCTCGAAGAGACCCAGTACTTC
>-|TRBD1|TRBV19|TRBJ1-2
CASSTTGPYGYTF
TGTGCCAGTAGCACGACAGGGCCCTATGGCTACACCTTC
>-|-|TRBV28|TRBJ1-3
CASREGVSGNTIYF
TGTGCCAGCAGGGAAGGGGTGTCTGGAAACACCATATATTTT
>-|TRBD2|TRBV4-1|TRBJ2-5
CASSRLAGVGETQYF
TGCGCCAGCAGCCGACTAGCGGGAGTAGGAGAGACCCAGTACTTC
>-|-|TRBV28|TRBJ1-1
CASLPPKGAPEAFF
TGTGCCAGCTTACCACCGAAAGGGGCTCCTGAAGCTTTCTTT
>-|-|TRBV28|TRBJ1-2
CASIRGAGGIYGYTF
TGTGCCAGCATTAGGGGGGCGGGGGGCATCTATGGCTACACCTTC